A single sample gave rise to the 26 T cell receptor beta chains below, sequenced in a study of shared clonotypes between healthy human individuals. Some clones are missing from TCRdb's copy, which holds only in-frame ones; the method was immunoSEQ multiplex PCR. The sample records fewer than 1.6 million clones, about 98.5% being singletons. Sequencing was carried out using naive CD4+ T cells sorted from blood. The subset here: CD45RA+ positively selected. These TCRs come from a man aged 25 to 45 in good health.

The chain employs TRBV5-1 and TRBJ2-3, with 11 bases matching TRBD2. This CDR3 is built from 19 residues. Unmatched junction bases numbered 13, after V lost 0 bases and J lost 4 bases. Germline CDR1 and CDR2: SGHRS and YFSETQ. The CDR3: CASSLVAGGPSSVADTQYF. The CDR3 nucleotides are TGCGCCAGCAGCTTGGTAGCGGGAGGGCCCTCTTCCGTCGCAGATACGCAGTATTTT.

The chain recombines TRBV10-1 with TRBJ2-7; 9 bases are a match to TRBD1. V trimming: 4 bases; J trimming: 4 bases; junction bases outside the gene matches: 5. The CDR3 runs to 14 residues. Germline V gene data show CDR1 as WNHNN and CDR2 as SYGVQD (reference sequence). The CDR3 DNA reads TGCGCCAGCAGTGGAGGACAGGGGACATACGAGCAGTACTTC. Its protein product is CASSGGQGTYEQYF.

The chain uses TRBV6-1 and TRBJ2-7; the D gene is possibly TRBD2 (5 bases). CDR1 MNHNS and CDR2 SASEGT come from the germline V gene. The CDR3 has 14 amino acids. V dropped 4 bases and J dropped 6 bases, with 16 bases sitting between them. The CDR3 reads CASSAKTTFGEQYF. The CDR3 DNA sequence: TGTGCCAGCAGTGCCAAGACTACATTTGGCGAGCAGTACTTC.

The CDR3 DNA is TGTGCCAGCAGCTTAGGGCATACTAGCGGGAGGGCCCACGAGCAGTTCTTC. Protein sequence: CASSLGHTSGRAHEQFF. The chain couples TRBV7-9 to TRBJ2-1; 13 nucleotides line up with TRBD2. This CDR3 has 17 residues. J gave up 10 bases and V 1 base, and 10 bases lay outside the gene matches. Per the germline V gene, CDR1 is SEHNR and CDR2 is FQNEAQ (reference sequence).

This chain joins TRBV7-6 and TRBJ2-3; tentative D call: TRBD2 (5 bases). There are 14 residues in the CDR3. Between the trimmed V and J ends, which lost 3 bases and 4 bases, there was a span of 11 bases. CDR1 is SGHVS, CDR2 FNYEAQ, per germline. Written as DNA, the CDR3 is TGTGCCAGCAGCTTGGTGGGAGTCGCAGATACGCAGTATTTT. As protein: CASSLVGVADTQYF.

The rearrangement links TRBV4-1 to TRBJ2-3; 7 nucleotides agree with TRBD2. Germline V lookup: CDR1 MGHRA, CDR2 YSYEKL. The CDR3 covers 16 residues. Trimming took 0 bases from V and 2 from J; bases not matched to a gene: 5. The CDR3 DNA is TGCGCCAGCAGCCAAGAGACTAGCTTCATCACAGATACGCAGTATTTT. Residues: CASSQETSFITDTQYF.

V is TRBV6-1 and J is TRBJ2-1; possibly TRBD1 for D (6 bases). The CDR3 runs to 14 residues. The V end lost 6 bases, the J end lost 8 bases, and 17 bases lay between the germline ends. Germline CDR1 MNHNS, CDR2 SASEGT. The CDR3 nucleotides are TGTGCCAGCAGCCTGACAGGATATGGGGATGAGCAGTTCTTC. It encodes CASSLTGYGDEQFF.

The chain recombines TRBV6-1 with TRBJ2-3, with D uncertain. V was pared by 10 bases and J by 3 bases, with 5 bases between. The CDR3 is 10 residues long. Per the germline V gene, CDR1 is MNHNS and CDR2 is SASEGT. CDR3 in DNA: TGTGCCACCCGGACAGATACGCAGTATTTT. This codes for CATRTDTQYF.

The CDR3 protein is CASSLGAGQTANYGYTF. CDR3 bases: TGTGCCAGCAGCTTAGGGGCGGGACAGACCGCTAACTATGGCTACACCTTC. V usage is TRBV7-8 and J usage is TRBJ1-2, with 7 bases lining up with TRBD1. Germline V gene data show CDR1 as SGHVS and CDR2 as FQNEAQ. V was pared by 1 base and J by 0 bases, with 8 bases of the junction left unmatched. This CDR3 is built from 17 residues.

The J gene is TRBJ2-3, the V gene TRBV7-8; D remains ambiguous. Germline CDR1 is SGHVS and CDR2 is FQNEAQ. The CDR3 has 12 residues. V shed 5 bases and J shed 6 bases, with 9 bases lying between them. CDR3 nucleotides: TGTGCCAGCAGCCATCCCCCCGATACGCAGTATTTT. Amino acid sequence: CASSHPPDTQYF.

The chain employs TRBV5-1 and TRBJ2-2; D is undetermined. The CDR3 totals 15 residues. V was pared by 0 bases and J by 1 base, with 7 bases between. CDR1 is SGHRS and CDR2 is YFSETQ in the germline V gene. CDR3 protein: CASSLAPGNTGELFF. The CDR3 nucleotides are TGCGCCAGCAGCTTGGCGCCAGGGAACACCGGGGAGCTGTTTTTT.

This chain joins TRBV11-2 and TRBJ2-1; D ambiguous. Germline CDR1 reads SGHAT; CDR2 reads FQNNGV. The CDR3 consists of 13 residues. V lost 1 base and J lost 8, with 9 bases in between. CDR3 loop: CASSLAGEDEQFF. CDR3 in DNA: TGTGCCAGCAGCTTAGCAGGAGAAGATGAGCAGTTCTTC.

J is TRBJ2-7 and V is TRBV29-1; D is unclear. The germline gives CDR1 SQVTM, CDR2 ANQGSEA. The CDR3 has 10 residues. With 4 bases removed from V and 7 bases from J, the gap between germline ends came to 8 bases. CDR3 loop: CSVGFEEQYF. Written as DNA, the CDR3 is TGCAGCGTTGGTTTTGAGGAGCAGTACTTC.

The rearrangement uses TRBV7-9 and TRBJ2-2, with a tentative D call TRBD1 (6 bases). This CDR3 is built from 16 residues. V lost 3 bases and J lost 2, with 13 bases in between. Per germline, CDR1 SEHNR and CDR2 FQNEAQ (reference sequence). The CDR3 region has the DNA TGTGCCAGCAGCTTCGGACAGCGGATTAACACCGGGGAGCTGTTTTTT. Its protein product is CASSFGQRINTGELFF.

V gene TRBV7-8 combines with J gene TRBJ2-2; unclear D gene. Germline lookup yields CDR1 SGHVS and CDR2 FQNEAQ. V was clipped by 3 bases and J by 4 bases, with 6 bases between them. This CDR3 is 13 amino acids long. The DNA of the CDR3 is TGTGCCAGCAGCTTGAACCCCACCGGGGAGCTGTTTTTT. It is translated as CASSLNPTGELFF.

The rearrangement uses TRBV19 and TRBJ1-3; TRBD1 agrees at 9 bases. J was trimmed by 2 bases and V by 6 bases; bases with no gene match: 11. The CDR3 length is 17 residues. Germline V CDR1 and CDR2: LNHDA, SQIVND (reference sequence). The CDR3 spells CASSQKPGQGAGNTIYF. CDR3 DNA: TGTGCCAGTAGCCAAAAACCGGGACAGGGTGCTGGAAACACCATATATTTT.

V gene TRBV27 combines with J gene TRBJ2-3, with 14 bases identical to TRBD2. This CDR3 comprises 14 residues. Trimming removed 6 bases from V and 6 bases from J; junction bases left unmatched: 2. Germline CDR1 MNHEY, CDR2 SMNVEV (reference sequence). CDR3 loop: CASRRTSGRDTQYF. The CDR3 bases are TGTGCCAGCAGGCGGACTAGCGGGAGGGATACGCAGTATTTT.

CDR3 amino acids: CASSQAGTAPYEQYF. CDR3 coding DNA: TGCGCCAGCAGCCAAGCGGGTACAGCCCCCTACGAGCAGTACTTC. The J gene is TRBJ2-7, the V gene TRBV4-1, with D hard to call. Germline V gene data show CDR1 as MGHRA and CDR2 as YSYEKL. Trimming left V 1 base short and J 2 bases short, with 12 bases between. The length of the CDR3 is 15 residues.

This chain uses TRBV7-2 with TRBJ2-3, with no clear D. Germline CDR1 is SGHTA and CDR2 is FQGNSA. There are 14 residues in the CDR3. The ends were cut back, 1 base at V and 2 bases at J, with 7 bases in the middle. CDR3: CASSLGDTTDTQYF. CDR3 sequence (DNA): TGTGCCAGCAGCTTAGGTGATACCACAGATACGCAGTATTTT.

The J gene is TRBJ1-4, the V gene TRBV28; 8 nucleotides match TRBD1. This CDR3 is 16 amino acids long. Germline V gives CDR1 MDHEN, CDR2 SYDVKM. Unmatched junction bases numbered 10, after V lost 7 bases and J lost 3 bases. The CDR3, as DNA: TGTGCCAGCACTACCGGGACAGGACAATCTAATGAAAAACTGTTTTTT. Translation gives CASTTGTGQSNEKLFF. Drawing the rest from reference TRBV28 and TRBJ1-4, the complete variable domain is DVKVTQSSRYLVKRTGEKVFLECVQDMDHENMFWYRQDPGLGLRLIYFSYDVKMKEKGDIPEGYSVSREKKERFSLILESASTNQTSMYLCASTTGTGQSNEKLFFGSGTQLSVL.

The rearrangement links TRBV10-2 to TRBJ2-4, with no clear D. The germline V and J ends were trimmed by 2 bases and 0 bases, with 8 bases remaining between them. CDR3 length equals 15 residues. Germline V gene data show CDR1 as WSHSY and CDR2 as SAAADI. The CDR3: CASSERVVAKNIQYF. The DNA of the CDR3 is TGCGCCAGCAGTGAGCGAGTGGTAGCCAAAAACATTCAGTACTTC.

The chain carries TRBV9 and TRBJ2-7; tentative D call: TRBD2 (6 bases). The V end lost 1 base, the J end lost 5 bases, and 22 bases lay between the germline ends. This CDR3 is 17 amino acids long. CDR1 is SGDLS and CDR2 is YYNGEE in the germline V gene. The CDR3 here is CASSVRAVGGGKDEQYF. CDR3 nucleotides: TGTGCCAGCAGCGTAAGGGCGGTCGGTGGGGGGAAGGACGAGCAGTACTTC. The full variable domain, completed using reference TRBV9 and TRBJ2-7, is DSGVTQTPKHLITATGQRVTLRCSPRSGDLSVYWYQQSLDQGLQFLIQYYNGEERAKGNILERFSAQQFPDLHSELNLSSLELGDSALYFCASSVRAVGGGKDEQYFGPGTRLTVT.

Notes on this clone: The identical CDR3 is also encoded by other nucleotide sequences in the sample. The chain is built from TRBV18 and TRBJ1-1; D is unclear. Trimming pared 3 bases from V and 0 bases from J, leaving 8 bases between. The CDR3 totals 14 residues. Germline V CDR1 and CDR2: KGHSH, LQKENI. The CDR3 protein is CASSPGQMNTEAFF. DNA of the CDR3: TGTGCCAGCTCACCCGGCCAGATGAACACTGAAGCTTTCTTT. Supplemented by reference TRBV18 and TRBJ1-1, the full variable domain reads NAGVMQNPRHLVRRRGQEARLRCSPMKGHSHVYWYRQLPEEGLKFMVYLQKENIIDESGMPKERFSAEFPKEGPSILRIQQVVRGDSAAYFCASSPGQMNTEAFFGQGTRLTVV.

The V call is TRBV28, the J call TRBJ1-1, with 8 bases that match TRBD1. The CDR3 consists of 14 residues. Germline V gene sequence: CDR1 MDHEN, CDR2 SYDVKM. The V gene end was trimmed by 5 bases and the J gene end by 5 bases; junction bases not matched to a gene: 7. The CDR3: CASSPYRGSTEAFF. The CDR3 DNA is TGTGCCAGCAGTCCCTACAGGGGGAGTACTGAAGCTTTCTTT.

DNA of the CDR3: TGTGCCAGCAGCCCTAGGGAATCCTACGAGCAGTACTTC. The encoded protein is CASSPRESYEQYF. The chain is built from TRBV27 and TRBJ2-7; no firm D call. Trimming cost V 6 bases and J 1 base, with 10 bases left between them. The CDR3 extends over 13 amino acids. Germline V CDR1 and CDR2: MNHEY, SMNVEV (reference sequence).

The genes are TRBV19 and TRBJ1-5, with 10 bases lining up with TRBD1. The length of the CDR3 is 16 residues. Germline values: CDR1 LNHDA, CDR2 SQIVND (reference sequence). Trimming removed 5 bases from V and 3 bases from J; junction bases left unmatched: 7. This chain's CDR3 is CASSSGTGASNQPQHF. The CDR3 DNA reads TGTGCCAGTAGTTCCGGGACAGGGGCCTCCAATCAGCCCCAGCATTTT.